This TCR beta chain was obtained from a study of identical twins. Study-level results: Out-of-frame beta sequences exhibited a weaker degree of excess twin sharing. Models came in too low on out-of-frame TCR alpha sharing in monozygotic twins.

About this clonotype itself: What it binds is unknown.

The CDR3 has 15 residues. The germline V and J ends were trimmed by 5 bases and 1 base, with 13 bases remaining between them. TCRdb reprocessed the 5' RACE reads with MiXCR, giving one entry per CDR3 protein. Here the sample spans 1.5 million to 2 million distinct CDR3 sequences, about 31% being singletons. Only healthy Caucasians were enrolled as donors. The source of this sequence is a newborn girl in good health. Sequencing was done on a sample of cord blood. The chain joins TRBV12-3 or TRBV12-4 to TRBJ2-3; D is perhaps TRBD2 (6 bases). The CDR3 sequence is CASSPARRGTDTQYF. The CDR3 region has the DNA TGTGCCAGCAGTCCAGCTAGGAGGGGCACAGATACGCAGTATTTT.